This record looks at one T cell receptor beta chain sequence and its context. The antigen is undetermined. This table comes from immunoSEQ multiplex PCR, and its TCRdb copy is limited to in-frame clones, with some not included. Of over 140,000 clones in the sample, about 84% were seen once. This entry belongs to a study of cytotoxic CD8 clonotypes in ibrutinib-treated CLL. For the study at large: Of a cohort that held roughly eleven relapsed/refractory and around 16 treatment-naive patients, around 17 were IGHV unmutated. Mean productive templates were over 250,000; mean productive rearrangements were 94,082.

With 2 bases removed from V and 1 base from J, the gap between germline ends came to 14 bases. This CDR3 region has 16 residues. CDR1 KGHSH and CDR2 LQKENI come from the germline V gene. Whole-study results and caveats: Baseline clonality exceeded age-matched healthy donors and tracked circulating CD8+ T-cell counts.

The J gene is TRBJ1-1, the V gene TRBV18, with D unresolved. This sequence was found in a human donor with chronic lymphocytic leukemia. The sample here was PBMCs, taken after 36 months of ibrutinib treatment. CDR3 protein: CASSPSISASNTEAFF. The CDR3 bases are TGTGCCAGCTCACCAAGTATATCAGCGTCGAACACTGAAGCTTTCTTT.